Each of the 30 T cell receptor beta chains below was sequenced from the same sample in a study of blood T cell repertoires in COVID-19. The repertoire was sequenced with immunoSEQ multiplex PCR; TCRdb's copy has only in-frame clones and lacks some. The data show some 170,000 clones, 82% seen once. Sequenced input: peripheral blood. The receptors come from a woman between 65 and 79 years old with acute or convalescent COVID-19.

V and J are TRBV3-1 (or the pseudogene TRBV3-2) and TRBJ1-5, with no clear D. Germline CDR1 and CDR2: LGHDT and YNNKEL (reference sequence). V was shortened by 3 bases and J by 7 bases, with 7 bases between the two germline ends. The CDR3 has 12 amino acids. CDR3 region: CASSQTGQPQHF. In nucleotides, the CDR3 is TGTGCCAGCAGCCAGACGGGGCAGCCCCAGCATTTT.

The chain couples TRBV10-3 to TRBJ1-5; the D gene is possibly TRBD1 (5 bases). CDR1 and CDR2 from the germline V gene are ENHRY and SYGVKD. The CDR3 spans 13 residues. Between the trimmed V and J ends, which lost 2 bases and 5 bases, there was a span of 7 bases. DNA for the CDR3: TGTGCCATCAGTGAGCAGGGCCATCAGCCCCAGCATTTT. Protein sequence: CAISEQGHQPQHF.

The genes are TRBV15 and TRBJ2-7; 10 nucleotides line up with TRBD2. Germline CDR1 is LNHNV and CDR2 is YYDKDF (reference sequence). With V trimmed by 5 bases and J by 6 bases, 10 bases remained unmatched. This CDR3 is built from 15 residues. In DNA form, the CDR3 reads TGTGCCACCAGCCTAGCTAGCGGGAGTTTGCGCGAGCAGTACTTC. Protein: CATSLASGSLREQYF.

This clone has a single count. This chain links TRBV9 with TRBJ2-3; TRBD2 aligns across 11 bases. This CDR3 spans 16 amino acids. J gave up 3 bases and V 4 bases, and 7 bases lay outside the gene matches. Germline CDR1 reads SGDLS; CDR2 reads YYNGEE. The CDR3 region is CASSPLLAGVTDTQYF. CDR3 nucleotides: TGTGCCAGCAGCCCCTTACTAGCGGGAGTAACAGATACGCAGTATTTT.

This sequence joins TRBV9 and TRBJ2-7, with 10 positions matching TRBD2. This CDR3 region has 17 residues. The V gene end was trimmed by 0 bases and the J gene end by 3 bases; junction bases not matched to a gene: 9. Per the germline V gene, CDR1 is SGDLS and CDR2 is YYNGEE. The CDR3, as DNA: TGTGCCAGCAGCGTAGGCGTAGCGGGAGGAGGTTTCTACGAGCAGTACTTC. Encoded protein: CASSVGVAGGGFYEQYF. The complete variable domain, with remaining parts taken from reference TRBV9 and TRBJ2-7, reads DSGVTQTPKHLITATGQRVTLRCSPRSGDLSVYWYQQSLDQGLQFLIQYYNGEERAKGNILERFSAQQFPDLHSELNLSSLELGDSALYFCASSVGVAGGGFYEQYFGPGTRLTVT.

This clone was counted only a few times. J is TRBJ1-3 and V is TRBV7-9, with 12 bases aligning to TRBD1. Germline V gene data show CDR1 as SEHNR and CDR2 as FQNEAQ (reference sequence). The CDR3 spans 15 residues. Germline trimming cut 5 bases from V and 4 bases from J; bases unmatched to any gene: 3. In DNA, the CDR3 is TGTGCCAGCAGCATGGGACAGGGGGCCGGAAACACCATATATTTT. Encoded protein: CASSMGQGAGNTIYF. The whole variable domain, filled in from reference TRBV7-9 and TRBJ1-3, reads DTGVSQNPRHKITKRGQNVTFRCDPISEHNRLYWYRQTLGQGPEFLTYFQNEAQLEKSRLLSDRFSAERPKGSFSTLEIQRTEQGDSAMYLCASSMGQGAGNTIYFGEGSWLTVV.

This sequence joins TRBV10-1 and TRBJ1-6; unclear D gene. Germline CDR1 WNHNN, CDR2 SYGVQD (reference sequence). The CDR3 runs 13 residues. V was clipped by 0 bases and J by 8 bases, with 5 bases between them. Here the CDR3 reads CASSESRYSPLHF. The CDR3 nucleotides read TGCGCCAGCAGTGAGTCGAGGTATTCACCCCTCCACTTT.

The V gene is TRBV2, the J gene TRBJ1-1, with 7 bases lining up with TRBD1. CDR3 length equals 15 residues. The ends lost 4 bases at V and 0 bases at J; junction bases unmatched: 5. In germline, CDR1 is SNHLY, CDR2 FYNNEI. In DNA form, the CDR3 reads TGTGCCAGCAGTGTACAGGGGTCCATGAACACTGAAGCTTTCTTT. Translation gives CASSVQGSMNTEAFF.

The chain recombines TRBV5-1 with TRBJ1-1, with 11 nucleotides matching TRBD1. This CDR3 has 16 amino acids. Germline CDR1 reads SGHRS; CDR2 reads YFSETQ. Germline trimming cut 4 bases from V and 0 bases from J; bases unmatched to any gene: 5. CDR3 nucleotides: TGCGCCAGCAGCCCCGGACAGGGGGCGATGAACACTGAAGCTTTCTTT. Translating it yields CASSPGQGAMNTEAFF.

The chain carries TRBV7-2 and TRBJ2-3; 9 nucleotides line up with TRBD1. The V gene end was trimmed by 6 bases and the J gene end by 2 bases; junction bases not matched to a gene: 6. CDR3 length: 15 amino acids. Germline CDR1 reads SGHTA; CDR2 reads FQGNSA. The CDR3: CASSPTGGNTDTQYF. CDR3 bases: TGTGCCAGCAGTCCCACAGGGGGCAACACAGATACGCAGTATTTT.

Here the CDR3 reads CASSWDRGLSGNNEQFF. Written as DNA, the CDR3 is TGTGCCAGCAGCTGGGACAGGGGGCTCAGTGGGAACAATGAGCAGTTCTTC. The chain employs TRBV7-8 and TRBJ2-1; 12 positions match TRBD1. CDR1 is SGHVS, CDR2 FQNEAQ, per germline. V lost 4 bases and J lost 5; bases outside the gene matches: 9. This CDR3 spans 17 amino acids.

The chain couples TRBV24-1 to TRBJ1-1; 9 positions agree with TRBD1. Per germline, CDR1 KGHDR and CDR2 SFDVKD. V lost 5 bases to trimming and J lost 11 bases; unmatched junction nucleotides: 14. The CDR3 length is 15 residues. The CDR3 spells CATSAGQGMVGGAFF. The CDR3 DNA follows: TGTGCCACCAGTGCAGGACAGGGGATGGTTGGCGGGGCTTTCTTT.

The gene calls are TRBV4-1 and TRBJ1-2; 9 bases are shared with TRBD1. The CDR3 length is 15 residues. J lost 4 bases, V lost 3 bases, and 6 bases had no gene match. Germline CDR1 is MGHRA and CDR2 is YSYEKL. The CDR3 reads CASSHRDRVIYGYTF. CDR3 DNA sequence: TGCGCCAGCAGCCACAGGGACAGGGTGATCTATGGCTACACCTTC.

This clone was seen more than once but under ten times. The chain joins TRBV19 to TRBJ1-3; perhaps TRBD1 as D (6 bases). CDR3 length equals 14 residues. V dropped 5 bases and J dropped 4 bases, with 12 bases sitting between them. The V gene's germline CDR1 is LNHDA and CDR2 SQIVND (reference sequence). CDR3 coding DNA: TGTGCCAGTAGTGTACAGGGTGACGGAAACACCATATATTTT. This codes for CASSVQGDGNTIYF.

The V gene is TRBV2, the J gene TRBJ1-2; tentative D call: TRBD1 (5 bases). There are 14 residues in the CDR3. Trimming cost V 7 bases and J 2 bases, with 14 bases left between them. Looked up from germline, CDR1 is SNHLY and CDR2 is FYNNEI. The CDR3 DNA follows: TGTGCCAGCACGGAGGGACGGACAAACTATGGCTACACCTTC. Protein product: CASTEGRTNYGYTF.

The chain has TRBV7-2 and TRBJ1-3; D gene uncertain. The germline CDR1 and CDR2 sequences are SGHTA and FQGNSA. This CDR3 has 15 amino acids. V was clipped by 2 bases and J by 0 bases, with 8 bases between them. CDR3 protein: CASSLFGSSGNTIYF. The CDR3 bases are TGTGCCAGCAGCTTATTTGGGAGCTCTGGAAACACCATATATTTT. Variable domain in full (rest from reference TRBV7-2 and TRBJ1-3): GAGVSQSPSNKVTEKGKDVELRCDPISGHTALYWYRQSLGQGLEFLIYFQGNSAPDKSGLPSDRFSAERTGGSVSTLTIQRTQQEDSAVYLCASSLFGSSGNTIYFGEGSWLTVV.

This chain uses TRBV7-8 with TRBJ1-6; D perhaps matches TRBD1 (6 bases). Germline V gene sequence: CDR1 SGHVS, CDR2 FQNEAQ. CDR3 length equals 15 residues. V was shortened by 1 base and J by 10 bases, with 14 bases between the two germline ends. The CDR3 here is CASSLVSGDESPLHF. CDR3 sequence (DNA): TGTGCCAGCAGCTTAGTTTCAGGGGATGAATCACCCCTCCACTTT.

The rearrangement uses TRBV20-1 and TRBJ2-5; TRBD2 matches 9 bases. The germline V gene encodes CDR1 DFQATT and CDR2 SNEGSKA (reference sequence). This CDR3 has 15 residues. The J segment lost 4 bases and the V segment lost 3 bases, leaving 9 bases of the junction unmatched. CDR3 residues: CSASGSGGLGETQYF. DNA for the CDR3: TGCAGTGCTAGTGGGAGCGGGGGGTTGGGAGAGACCCAGTACTTC.

This sequence joins TRBV6-7 and TRBJ2-7, with unresolved D. Being an ORF, TRBV6-7 has a function that is uncertain. The CDR3 runs to 9 residues. The V end lost 9 bases, the J end lost 5 bases, and 5 bases lay between the germline ends. CDR3 sequence reads: CASRDEQYF. CDR3 bases: TGTGCCAGTCGAGACGAGCAGTACTTC.

The rearrangement uses TRBV28 and TRBJ2-7; a weak D match, TRBD2 (7 bases). There are 16 residues in the CDR3. V was cut by 6 bases and J by 4 bases, with 22 bases left in between. The germline gives CDR1 MDHEN, CDR2 SYDVKM. CDR3 sequence (DNA): TGTGCCAGCAGCGTCAAGGGGGGGCCTTCTTTATACGAGCAGTACTTC. Its protein product is CASSVKGGPSLYEQYF.

The rearrangement joins TRBV28 to TRBJ1-3, with D tentatively TRBD1 (6 bases). This CDR3 is built from 15 residues. Germline CDR1 MDHEN, CDR2 SYDVKM. V was trimmed by 4 bases and J by 0 bases, leaving 10 bases between them. The CDR3 sequence is CASSSGQSSGNTIYF. The CDR3 DNA reads as TGTGCCAGCAGTTCTGGACAGAGCTCTGGAAACACCATATATTTT.

The rearrangement links TRBV27 to TRBJ1-2; TRBD1 might be the D (6 bases). Germline CDR1 reads MNHEY; CDR2 reads SMNVEV (reference sequence). The CDR3 loop spans 12 amino acids. Trimming removed 7 bases at V and 4 bases at J, with 10 bases between. In DNA, the CDR3 is TGTGCCAGCATGGGGGCCCTCTATGGCTACACCTTC. Translation gives CASMGALYGYTF.

The rearrangement links TRBV28 to TRBJ2-4; 8 positions agree with TRBD1. The CDR3 spans 14 residues. Germline assignment: CDR1 MDHEN and CDR2 SYDVKM. V lost 8 bases to trimming and J lost 3 bases; unmatched junction nucleotides: 6. The CDR3 DNA is TGTGCCAGCTCGGAACAGGGGGGCAAAAACATTCAGTACTTC. Residues: CASSEQGGKNIQYF.

The chain employs TRBV6-6 and TRBJ2-1; 10 positions match TRBD2. This CDR3 comprises 16 residues. CDR1 and CDR2 (germline): MNHNY, SVGAGI (reference sequence). With V trimmed by 6 bases and J by 5 bases, 10 bases remained unmatched. CDR3 coding DNA: TGTGCCAGCAGGGTCCTCGGGACTAGCGAGAACAATGAGCAGTTCTTC. Translation: CASRVLGTSENNEQFF.

The rearrangement links TRBV5-1 to TRBJ2-7; 11 nucleotides agree with TRBD1. From germline, CDR1 is SGHRS and CDR2 YFSETQ. Unmatched junction bases numbered 5, after V lost 0 bases and J lost 6 bases. The length of the CDR3 is 15 residues. CDR3 residues: CASSLVSGTGGEQYF. The DNA for the CDR3 is TGCGCCAGCAGCTTGGTTTCTGGGACAGGGGGCGAGCAGTACTTC.

This chain joins TRBV3-1 (or the pseudogene TRBV3-2) and TRBJ1-2; no firm D call. Germline loops: CDR1 LGHDT, CDR2 YNNKEL (reference sequence). Trimming took off 1 base at V and 4 bases at J, with 16 bases between the two ends. CDR3 size: 16 residues. CDR3 in DNA: TGTGCCAGCAGCCAAGTTCCCGTGGTTGACACCTATGGCTACACCTTC. Its translation is CASSQVPVVDTYGYTF.

V is TRBV30 and J is TRBJ2-1; a weak D match, TRBD2 (6 bases). CDR3 length: 12 amino acids. The germline gives CDR1 GTSNPN, CDR2 SVGIG (reference sequence). V lost 0 bases and J lost 13, with 13 bases in between. The CDR3 loop is CAWSVGGARQFF. The CDR3 DNA follows: TGTGCCTGGAGTGTAGGAGGGGCCAGACAGTTCTTC.

This clone was observed a handful of times. The CDR3 spells CASSPTLGGGNEKLFF. In nucleotides, the CDR3 is TGTGCCAGCAGCCCAACGTTAGGCGGTGGAAATGAAAAACTGTTTTTT. This chain uses TRBV7-9 with TRBJ1-4; D ambiguous. The CDR3 contains 16 residues. V shed 5 bases and J shed 5 bases, with 18 bases lying between them. Germline V gene lookup returns CDR1 SEHNR and CDR2 FQNEAQ (reference sequence). Together with reference TRBV7-9 and TRBJ1-4, the CDR3 gives the full variable domain: DTGVSQNPRHKITKRGQNVTFRCDPISEHNRLYWYRQTLGQGPEFLTYFQNEAQLEKSRLLSDRFSAERPKGSFSTLEIQRTEQGDSAMYLCASSPTLGGGNEKLFFGSGTQLSVL.

The chain is built from TRBV29-1 and TRBJ2-7, with 12 bases fitting TRBD2. The germline V gene encodes CDR1 SQVTM and CDR2 ANQGSEA. The V gene end was trimmed by 6 bases and the J gene end by 3 bases; junction bases not matched to a gene: 12. This CDR3 is built from 16 residues. This CDR3 reads CSVSLGGTSGLYEQYF. The DNA for the CDR3 is TGCAGCGTCTCGTTGGGGGGGACTAGCGGGCTCTACGAGCAGTACTTC.

This rearrangement joins TRBV4-2 to TRBJ1-6; 7 nucleotides match TRBD1. The germline gives CDR1 LGHNA, CDR2 YNFKEQ. V shed 1 base, J shed 12 bases, and the junction held 15 bases outside the gene matches. The CDR3 extends over 17 amino acids. This CDR3 is CASSQVYEGANVLPLHF. The CDR3 DNA is TGTGCCAGCAGCCAAGTCTACGAGGGGGCAAATGTGTTACCCCTCCACTTT.